This record concerns one TCR beta chain sequence. TCRdb itself ran the PCR reads through MiXCR, one entry per CDR3 protein. The sample lists about 320,000 distinct CDR3 sequences; 20% to 25% were seen once. The data stem from a study of molecular identifiers for immune sequencing clone quantification. Sequencing was performed on naive CD8+ T cells from blood, with Jurkat cell RNA spiked in. Noted subset: FACS-sorted CD8+CD4-CCR7+CD45RA+ naive T cells. This clonotype was sampled from a human donor in good health. Some libraries in this study had Jurkat cell RNA spiked in.

The CDR3 is CASSQQFNQPQHF. The CDR3 DNA reads as TGTGCCAGCAGCCAACAGTTCAATCAGCCCCAGCATTTT. This chain links TRBV3-1 with TRBJ1-5, with D unresolved. Per germline, CDR1 LGHDT and CDR2 YNNKEL (reference sequence). The ends were cut back, 2 bases at V and 3 bases at J, with 5 bases in the middle. The length of the CDR3 is 13 residues.